One sample yielded the 4 T cell receptor beta chains listed below, sequenced in a study of human T cells and chemical hapten exposure. TCRdb re-called the RACE reads through MiXCR, storing one row per CDR3 protein. The table has some 77,000 distinct CDR3 sequences, about 8.6% seen once. Noted time point: healthy volunteer bleed at 6 weeks. The starting material, unfractionated whole blood, was used for total RNA extraction. Sample: whole blood. These receptors were taken from a female donor in good health. Some clones in this sample may be carry-over from other donors' samples.

This clonotype was seen many times. V gene TRBV18 combines with J gene TRBJ1-1, with D uncertain. Between the trimmed V and J ends, which lost 4 bases and 8 bases, there was a span of 8 bases. The CDR3 totals 11 residues. Germline V CDR1 and CDR2: KGHSH, LQKENI. The CDR3, as DNA: TGTGCCAGCTCACATGGTAGAGAAGCTTTCTTT. As protein: CASSHGREAFF.

This clonotype was found a few times. This chain joins TRBV5-4 and TRBJ2-3; the D gene is possibly TRBD2 (6 bases). Germline values: CDR1 SGHNT, CDR2 YYREEE (reference sequence). This CDR3 contains 15 residues. The V and J ends lost 3 bases and 4 bases respectively, with 15 bases between them. The CDR3 coding sequence is TGTGCCAGCAGCTCGACTAGGGTGGGGGCAGATACGCAGTATTTT. Encoded protein: CASSSTRVGADTQYF.

This clonotype was observed many times. V and J are TRBV12-3 or TRBV12-4 and TRBJ1-6; 11 bases are a match to TRBD1. V lost 5 bases and J lost 7; bases outside the gene matches: 7. This CDR3 has 16 amino acids. CDR3 in DNA: TGTGCCAGCAGTGCCGGACAGGGGGCTAGGAATTCACCCCTCCACTTT. Translation gives CASSAGQGARNSPLHF.

The chain recombines TRBV20-1 with TRBJ2-7; 7 bases map to TRBD1. V shed 6 bases, J shed 5 bases, and the junction held 16 bases outside the gene matches. Per the germline V gene, CDR1 is DFQATT and CDR2 is SNEGSKA (reference sequence). The CDR3 has 15 amino acids. The CDR3 spells CSARPNDRESDEQYF. CDR3 bases: TGCAGTGCCAGACCGAATGACAGGGAGAGTGACGAGCAGTACTTC.